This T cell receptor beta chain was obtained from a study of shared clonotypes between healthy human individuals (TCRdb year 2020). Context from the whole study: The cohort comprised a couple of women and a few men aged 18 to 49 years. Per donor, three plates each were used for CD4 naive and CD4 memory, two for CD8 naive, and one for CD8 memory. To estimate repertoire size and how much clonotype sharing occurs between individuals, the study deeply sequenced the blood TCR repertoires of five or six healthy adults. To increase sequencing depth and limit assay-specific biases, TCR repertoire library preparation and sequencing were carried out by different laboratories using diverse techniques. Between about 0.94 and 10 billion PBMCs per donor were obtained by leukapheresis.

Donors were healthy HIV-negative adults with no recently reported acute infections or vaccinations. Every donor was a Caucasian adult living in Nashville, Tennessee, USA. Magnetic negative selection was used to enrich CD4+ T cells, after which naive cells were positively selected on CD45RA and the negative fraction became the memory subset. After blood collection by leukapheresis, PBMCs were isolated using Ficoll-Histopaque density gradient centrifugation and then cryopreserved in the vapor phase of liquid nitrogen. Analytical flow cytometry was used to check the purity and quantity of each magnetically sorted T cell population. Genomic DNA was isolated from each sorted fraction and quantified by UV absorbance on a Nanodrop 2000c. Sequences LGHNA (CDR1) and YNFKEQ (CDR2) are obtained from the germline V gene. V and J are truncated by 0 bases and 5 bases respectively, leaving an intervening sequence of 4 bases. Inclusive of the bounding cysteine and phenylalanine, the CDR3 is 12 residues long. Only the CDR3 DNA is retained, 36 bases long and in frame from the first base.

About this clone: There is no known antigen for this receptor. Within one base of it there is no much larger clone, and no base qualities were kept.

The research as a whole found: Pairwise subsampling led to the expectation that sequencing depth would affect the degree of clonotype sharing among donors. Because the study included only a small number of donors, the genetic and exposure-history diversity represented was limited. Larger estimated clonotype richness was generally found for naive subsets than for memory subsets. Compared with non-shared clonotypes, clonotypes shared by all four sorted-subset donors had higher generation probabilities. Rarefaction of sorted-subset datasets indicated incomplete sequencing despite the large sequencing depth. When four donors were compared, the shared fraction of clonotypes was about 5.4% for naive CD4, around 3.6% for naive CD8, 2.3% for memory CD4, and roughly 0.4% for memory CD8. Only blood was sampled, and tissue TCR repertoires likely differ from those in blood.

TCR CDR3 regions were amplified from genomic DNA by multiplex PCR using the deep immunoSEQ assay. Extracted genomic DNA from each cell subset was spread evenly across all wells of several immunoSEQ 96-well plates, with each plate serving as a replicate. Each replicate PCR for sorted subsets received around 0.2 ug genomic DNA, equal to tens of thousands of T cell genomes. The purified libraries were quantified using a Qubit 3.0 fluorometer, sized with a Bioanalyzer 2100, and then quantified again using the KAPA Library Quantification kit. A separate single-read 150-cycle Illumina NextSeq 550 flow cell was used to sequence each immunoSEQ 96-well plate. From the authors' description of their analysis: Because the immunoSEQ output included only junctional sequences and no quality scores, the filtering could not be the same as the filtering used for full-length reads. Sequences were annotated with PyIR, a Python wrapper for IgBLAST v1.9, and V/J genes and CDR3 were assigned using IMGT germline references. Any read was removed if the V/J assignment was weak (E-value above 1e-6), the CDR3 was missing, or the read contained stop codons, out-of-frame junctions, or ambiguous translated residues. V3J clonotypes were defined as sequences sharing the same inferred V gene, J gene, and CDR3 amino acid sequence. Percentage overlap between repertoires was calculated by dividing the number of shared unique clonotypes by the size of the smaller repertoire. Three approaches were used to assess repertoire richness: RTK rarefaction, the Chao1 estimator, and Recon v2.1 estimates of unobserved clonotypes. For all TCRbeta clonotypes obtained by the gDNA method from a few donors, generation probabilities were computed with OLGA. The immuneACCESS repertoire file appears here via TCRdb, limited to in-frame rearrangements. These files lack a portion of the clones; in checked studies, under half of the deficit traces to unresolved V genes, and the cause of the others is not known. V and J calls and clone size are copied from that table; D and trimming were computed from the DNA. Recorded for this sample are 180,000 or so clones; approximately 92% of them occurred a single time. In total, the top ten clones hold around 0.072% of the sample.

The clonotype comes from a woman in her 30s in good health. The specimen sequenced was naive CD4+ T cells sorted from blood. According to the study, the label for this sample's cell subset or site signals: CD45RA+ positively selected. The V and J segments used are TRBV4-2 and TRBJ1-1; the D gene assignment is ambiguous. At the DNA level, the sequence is TGTGCCAGCAGCCAAGAATCGACTGAAGCTTTCTTT. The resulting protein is CASSQESTEAFF.